The 7 T cell receptor beta chains given below trace back to one sample, sequenced in a study of T cells in Graves' hyperthyroidism and ophthalmopathy. Amplified TCR beta CDR3 regions came from RNA transcripts. First-round RT-PCR of the TCR CDR3 relied on the HTBI primer set. TCRdb re-called the multiplex PCR reads with MiXCR, one entry per CDR3 protein. The sample carries 500,000 to 600,000 distinct CDR3 sequences, approximately 48% recorded once. The material sequenced was peripheral blood or thyroid tissue (not recorded which). The source is an adult woman with Graves' disease, either hyperthyroidism or ophthalmopathy (not recorded which).

Many counts were recorded for this clonotype. The CDR3: CSARVWLADSYEQYF. The CDR3, as DNA: TGCAGTGCCCGGGTGTGGCTAGCGGACTCCTACGAGCAGTACTTC. The J gene is TRBJ2-7, the V gene TRBV20-1; 7 positions agree with TRBD2. The J segment lost 0 bases and the V segment lost 6 bases, leaving 11 bases of the junction unmatched. CDR1 and CDR2 (germline): DFQATT, SNEGSKA (reference sequence). The CDR3 is made up of 15 amino acids.

The J gene is TRBJ1-4, the V gene TRBV28, with D unresolved. V lost 3 bases, J lost 6 bases, and 14 bases lay in between. CDR1 and CDR2 (germline): MDHEN, SYDVKM. The CDR3 has 15 amino acids. The CDR3: CASSFRPDLDEKLFF. Written as DNA, the CDR3 is TGTGCCAGCAGTTTCCGGCCAGACCTCGATGAAAAACTGTTTTTT.

This clonotype has just a few counts. One junction end disagrees with the germline gene, perhaps due to a read error. The chain joins TRBV7-3 to TRBJ2-2; D remains unclear. Germline CDR1 and CDR2: SGHTA and FQGTGA. The CDR3 consists of 15 residues. The DNA of the CDR3 is TGCGCCAGCAGCCAAGATAGGATGTTGGCCGGGGAGCTGTTTTTT. As protein: CASSQDRMLAGELFF.

The table lists this clonotype with many counts. The V and J genes are TRBV20-1 and TRBJ2-3; D call uncertain. The CDR3 consists of 12 residues. From germline, CDR1 is DFQATT and CDR2 SNEGSKA (reference sequence). V dropped 3 bases and J dropped 6 bases, with 10 bases sitting between them. The CDR3 region is CSASGEADTQYF. In DNA, the CDR3 is TGCAGTGCTAGCGGTGAGGCGGATACGCAGTATTTT.

This clonotype was recorded once. The chain has TRBV4-2 and TRBJ2-5; 12 bases match TRBD1. The CDR3 consists of 16 residues. V lost 2 bases and J lost 5; bases outside the gene matches: 6. The germline gives CDR1 LGHNA, CDR2 YNFKEQ. The CDR3 loop reads CASSQPGTGGRETQYF. CDR3 DNA sequence: TGTGCCAGCAGCCAACCAGGGACAGGGGGCAGGGAGACCCAGTACTTC.

This clonotype was seen ten or more times. This sequence joins TRBV11-2 and TRBJ1-5, with a weak D call TRBD1 (6 bases). This CDR3 is built from 15 residues. CDR1 is SGHAT, CDR2 FQNNGV, per germline. V was trimmed by 1 base and J by 2 bases, leaving 9 bases between them. CDR3: CASSLGEGGNQPQHF. Written as DNA, the CDR3 is TGTGCCAGCAGCTTAGGCGAGGGGGGCAATCAGCCCCAGCATTTT.

This clonotype has more than one count but fewer than ten. The J gene is TRBJ1-1, the V gene TRBV7-6; perhaps TRBD1 as D (6 bases). CDR1 is SGHVS and CDR2 is FNYEAQ in the germline V gene. The V and J ends lost 5 bases and 7 bases respectively, with 14 bases between them. This CDR3 contains 13 residues. CDR3 in amino acids: CASSTRAGDEAFF. Written as DNA, the CDR3 is TGTGCCAGCAGCACCCGAGCAGGGGATGAAGCTTTCTTT.